The T cell receptor beta chain under discussion was sequenced for a study of cytomegalovirus exposure and HLA in healthy donors. Study-wide results and caveats: Most likely, a cluster of highly shared sequence variants arose as a sequencing artifact.

Germline CDR1 and CDR2: MDHEN and SYDVKM. This CDR3 has 15 amino acids. With 6 bases clipped from V and 9 bases from J, the junction kept 16 bases outside the gene matches. This PCR relied on a set of 60 Vbeta primers and 13 Jbeta primers. This table comes from immunoSEQ multiplex PCR, and its TCRdb copy is limited to in-frame clones, with some not included. The sample has about 190,000 clones; approximately 82% are singletons. This clone occurred a few times. What it recognizes is unknown. This TCR was recovered from a man aged 40-50 years in good health and CMV-seropositive. The sample comprised PBMCs. The chain carries TRBV28 and TRBJ2-7; 8 bases map to TRBD2. CDR3 sequence (DNA): TGTGCCAGCAGCAGACCGGGACGGGGGGGGGAGGGGCAGTACTTC. This encodes CASSRPGRGGEGQYF.